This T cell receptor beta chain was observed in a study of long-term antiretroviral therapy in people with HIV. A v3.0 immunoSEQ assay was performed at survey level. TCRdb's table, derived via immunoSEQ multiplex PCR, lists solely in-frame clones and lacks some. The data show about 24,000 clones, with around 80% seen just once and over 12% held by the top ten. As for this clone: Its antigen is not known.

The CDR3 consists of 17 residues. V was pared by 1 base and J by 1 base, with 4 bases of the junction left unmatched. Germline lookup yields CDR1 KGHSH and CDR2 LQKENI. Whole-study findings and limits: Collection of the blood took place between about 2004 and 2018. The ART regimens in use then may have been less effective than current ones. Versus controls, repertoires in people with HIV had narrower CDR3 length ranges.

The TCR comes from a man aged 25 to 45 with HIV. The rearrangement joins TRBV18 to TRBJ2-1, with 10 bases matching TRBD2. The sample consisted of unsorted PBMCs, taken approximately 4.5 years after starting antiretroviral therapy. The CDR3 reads CASSPRLAGASYNEQFF. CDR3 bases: TGTGCCAGCTCACCACGGCTAGCGGGAGCGTCCTACAATGAGCAGTTCTTC.